The 20 T cell receptor beta chains in this list originate from one sample, sequenced in a study of T-cell memory formation after mild COVID-19. TCRdb processed the 5' RACE reads anew with MiXCR; each CDR3 protein has one entry. The data show under 300,000 distinct CDR3 sequences, around 8% seen once. The sample taken for sequencing was PBMCs or a T cell subset sorted from them (not recorded which). These TCRs come from a man aged 18 to 35 who had mild COVID-19 (a few samples of this study predate the infection). Cell type and time point are not known.

This clonotype was seen more than once but under ten times. The rearrangement uses TRBV6-2 or TRBV6-3 and TRBJ1-1, with a weak D call TRBD1 (6 bases). The CDR3 runs to 16 residues. Trimming cost V 3 bases and J 1 base, with 15 bases left between them. The germline gives CDR1 MNHEY, CDR2 SVGEGT. As DNA, the CDR3 is TGTGCCAGCAGTTATTCGGGGGACAAACCGAACACTGAAGCTTTCTTT. Its translation: CASSYSGDKPNTEAFF.

This clonotype was recorded many times. V and J are TRBV7-2 and TRBJ2-5; D might be TRBD1 (6 bases). This CDR3 comprises 15 residues. V dropped 0 bases and J dropped 4 bases, with 12 bases sitting between them. Germline CDR1 and CDR2: SGHTA and FQGNSA. The CDR3 sequence: CASSLAQGSGETQYF. In DNA, the CDR3 is TGTGCCAGCAGCTTAGCACAGGGATCCGGAGAGACCCAGTACTTC.

The CDR3 sequence is CASSVVPAGLETQYF. The CDR3 nucleotides are TGTGCCAGCTCCGTAGTTCCGGCGGGGTTGGAGACCCAGTACTTC. The genes are TRBV9 and TRBJ2-5, with D perhaps matching TRBD2 (6 bases). The CDR3 covers 15 residues. Trimming cost V 7 bases and J 5 bases, with 21 bases left between them. The germline gives CDR1 SGDLS, CDR2 YYNGEE.

There are a few counts of this clonotype. The gene calls are TRBV6-4 and TRBJ1-5; a weak D match, TRBD1 (6 bases). The CDR3 totals 14 residues. Germline values: CDR1 MRHNA, CDR2 SNTAGT. V lost 6 bases and J 3 bases, leaving 12 bases between the germline ends. CDR3 region: CASRTGHPNQPQHF. The CDR3, as DNA: TGTGCCAGCAGAACAGGGCACCCCAATCAGCCCCAGCATTTT.

The chain recombines TRBV28 with TRBJ2-7; tentative D call: TRBD1 (6 bases). V was trimmed by 6 bases and J by 4 bases, leaving 10 bases between them. Germline V gene sequence: CDR1 MDHEN, CDR2 SYDVKM. The CDR3 consists of 12 residues. DNA for the CDR3: TGTGCCAGCAGACAGGGACCATACGAGCAGTACGTC. It translates to CASRQGPYEQYV.

Here the CDR3 reads CASTLRDTQYF. CDR3 in DNA: TGTGCCAGCACCCTCCGGGATACGCAGTATTTT. This chain links TRBV2 with TRBJ2-3; D not resolved. The CDR3 length is 11 residues. The V end lost 7 bases, the J end lost 6 bases, and 8 bases lay between the germline ends. From germline, CDR1 is SNHLY and CDR2 FYNNEI.

Only a few counts were recorded for this clonotype. The J gene is TRBJ2-2, the V gene TRBV20-1; D might be TRBD2 (5 bases). Germline-derived CDR1 and CDR2 are DFQATT and SNEGSKA (reference sequence). The CDR3 consists of 16 residues. Trimming cost V 4 bases and J 0 bases, with 15 bases left between them. CDR3 coding DNA: TGCAGTGCTACCCGCGGGCGGCTCGCGAACACCGGGGAGCTGTTTTTT. Its protein is CSATRGRLANTGELFF.

This clonotype has only a few counts. The CDR3 sequence: CASSLGFREQYF. In nucleotides, the CDR3 is TGTGCCAGCAGCTTAGGTTTCCGTGAGCAGTACTTC. The rearrangement links TRBV7-9 to TRBJ2-7; D gene unclear. The germline CDR1 and CDR2 sequences are SEHNR and FQNEAQ (reference sequence). Trimming left V 1 base short and J 7 bases short, with 8 bases between. The CDR3 is 12 residues long.

The V call is TRBV12-3 or TRBV12-4, the J call TRBJ1-2, with a weak D call TRBD1 (6 bases). The CDR3 has 14 residues. Trimming stripped 8 bases from V and 6 bases from J, with 19 bases between. This CDR3 reads CASGDRSTGNGYTF. CDR3 nucleotides: TGTGCCAGCGGAGACCGCAGCACAGGGAATGGCTACACCTTC.

The V gene is TRBV20-1, the J gene TRBJ1-2; D is unresolved. Germline V gives CDR1 DFQATT, CDR2 SNEGSKA (reference sequence). This CDR3 contains 12 residues. V was trimmed by 0 bases and J by 8 bases, leaving 10 bases between them. The CDR3 DNA sequence: TGCAGTGCTAGAGACGGGAAGGGAGGCTACACCTTC. The encoded protein is CSARDGKGGYTF.

This clonotype was detected a few times. The chain employs TRBV27 and TRBJ2-7, with D possibly being TRBD1 (5 bases). The CDR3 spans 12 residues. Looked up from germline, CDR1 is MNHEY and CDR2 is SMNVEV (reference sequence). The V gene lost 7 bases and the J gene lost 6 bases, with 13 bases spanning the gap. CDR3 in DNA: TGTGCCAGCACTGACAGAAAGGGCGAGCAGTACTTC. It encodes CASTDRKGEQYF.

This clonotype was seen at least ten times. This chain uses TRBV4-2 with TRBJ2-3; 8 bases align to TRBD2. V gave up 3 bases and J gave up 5 bases; unmatched junction bases: 7. This CDR3 is built from 15 residues. Looked up from germline, CDR1 is LGHNA and CDR2 is YNFKEQ. CDR3 nucleotide sequence: TGTGCCAGCAGCCACGAGCGGGGGACCGGAGATACGCAGTATTTT. This gives the protein CASSHERGTGDTQYF.

This clonotype has only a few counts. The rearrangement joins TRBV4-1 to TRBJ1-2; D gene unclear. This CDR3 region has 16 residues. Trimming took 0 bases from V and 5 from J, leaving 16 bases between them. Germline loops: CDR1 MGHRA, CDR2 YSYEKL. CDR3 residues: CASSQDPGTATYGYTF. The CDR3 coding sequence is TGCGCCAGCAGCCAAGATCCAGGAACAGCTACTTATGGCTACACCTTC.

This clonotype was seen only a few times. This chain uses TRBV9 with TRBJ2-7; D gene ambiguous. CDR3 length: 12 amino acids. The V and J ends lost 7 bases and 3 bases respectively, with 11 bases between them. The germline gives CDR1 SGDLS, CDR2 YYNGEE. The CDR3 loop reads CASYGLYYEQYV. The CDR3 nucleotides are TGTGCCAGCTACGGATTATACTACGAGCAGTACGTC.

This clonotype was recorded a few times. The chain is built from TRBV4-1 and TRBJ2-1, with D possibly matching TRBD2 (5 bases). The ends were cut back, 7 bases at V and 7 bases at J, with 14 bases in the middle. The germline V gene encodes CDR1 MGHRA and CDR2 YSYEKL. This CDR3 is 13 amino acids long. The DNA for the CDR3 is TGCGCCAGCACCGCCATCTCGGGGAATGAGCAGTTCTTC. Translated, it gives CASTAISGNEQFF.

In this sample, this clonotype turned up a few times. This chain links TRBV27 with TRBJ1-6; D is uncertain. Germline CDR1 is MNHEY and CDR2 is SMNVEV (reference sequence). This CDR3 spans 14 amino acids. V was pared by 8 bases and J by 4 bases, with 12 bases between. The CDR3 DNA is TGTGCCAGCCGACCACGGGCGTATAATTCACCCCTCCACTTT. It encodes CASRPRAYNSPLHF.

The chain employs TRBV24-1 and TRBJ2-2; TRBD2 matches 7 bases. V lost 7 bases and J lost 3; bases outside the gene matches: 7. Germline V lookup: CDR1 KGHDR, CDR2 SFDVKD. The CDR3 spans 15 residues. CDR3 sequence: CATSPRGSDTGELFF. The DNA of the CDR3 is TGTGCCACCAGCCCGCGGGGGTCGGACACCGGGGAGCTGTTTTTT.

This clonotype was picked up a small number of times. The genes are TRBV25-1 and TRBJ1-3; D not certain. The CDR3 is 14 amino acids. The V end lost 3 bases, the J end lost 2 bases, and 8 bases lay between the germline ends. Germline CDR1 MGHDK, CDR2 SYGVNS. For the CDR3, the DNA is TGTGCCAGCAGTGATAGCGGGGCTGGAAACACCATATATTTT. Its protein product is CASSDSGAGNTIYF.

The table lists this clonotype with a few counts. The chain is built from TRBV20-1 and TRBJ1-5, with D unresolved. CDR1 is DFQATT, CDR2 SNEGSKA, per germline (reference sequence). V was pared by 3 bases and J by 5 bases, with 8 bases between. CDR3 length: 12 residues. The CDR3 sequence: CSASLADQPQHF. In nucleotides, the CDR3 is TGCAGTGCTAGCTTAGCGGATCAGCCCCAGCATTTT.

This clonotype was seen ten or more times. This chain links TRBV10-3 with TRBJ2-7; 8 positions match TRBD2. The CDR3 is made up of 15 amino acids. With V trimmed by 1 base and J by 5 bases, 7 bases remained unmatched. Looked up from germline, CDR1 is ENHRY and CDR2 is SYGVKD. CDR3 sequence reads: CAISEWGGGPHEQYF. Here the CDR3 DNA reads TGTGCCATCAGTGAGTGGGGCGGGGGGCCGCACGAGCAGTACTTC.